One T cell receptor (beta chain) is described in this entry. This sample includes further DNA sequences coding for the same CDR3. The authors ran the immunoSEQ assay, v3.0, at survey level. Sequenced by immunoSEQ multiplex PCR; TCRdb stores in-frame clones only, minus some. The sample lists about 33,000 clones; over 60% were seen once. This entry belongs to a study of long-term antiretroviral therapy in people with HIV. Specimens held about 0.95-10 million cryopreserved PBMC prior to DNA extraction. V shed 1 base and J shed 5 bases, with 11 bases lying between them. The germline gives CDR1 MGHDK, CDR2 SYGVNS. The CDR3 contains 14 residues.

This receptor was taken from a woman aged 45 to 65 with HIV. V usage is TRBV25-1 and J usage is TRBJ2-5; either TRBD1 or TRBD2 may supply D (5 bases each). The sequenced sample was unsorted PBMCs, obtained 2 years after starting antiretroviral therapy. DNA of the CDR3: TGTGCCAGCAGTGAATTCCGGGGCGAGGAGACCCAGTACTTC. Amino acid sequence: CASSEFRGEETQYF.